Below, 24 T cell receptor beta chains from the same sample are listed, as sequenced in a study of blood T cell repertoires in COVID-19. The repertoire was sequenced with immunoSEQ multiplex PCR; TCRdb's copy has only in-frame clones and lacks some. The sample includes roughly 330,000 clones, approximately 88% of them seen just once. The specimen was peripheral blood. The receptors come from a man aged 18 to 35 who had recovered from COVID-19.

This clone was observed a single time. The gene calls are TRBV14 and TRBJ1-1, with 9 bases matching TRBD1. The ends lost 4 bases at V and 6 bases at J; junction bases unmatched: 12. The CDR3 contains 16 residues. The germline V gene encodes CDR1 SGHDN and CDR2 FVKESK. Here the CDR3 reads CASSPTLGTGWSEAFF. The DNA of the CDR3 is TGTGCCAGCAGCCCGACCCTCGGGACAGGGTGGTCTGAAGCTTTCTTT.

The chain carries TRBV24-1 and TRBJ2-3, with 10 bases lining up with TRBD2. The V and J ends lost 1 base and 6 bases, in that order; junction bases with no gene match: 0. This CDR3 is 14 amino acids long. CDR1 and CDR2 (germline): KGHDR, SFDVKD. The CDR3 DNA follows: TGTGCCACCAGTGATTTAGCGGGGGGGGATACGCAGTATTTT. This translates into CATSDLAGGDTQYF.

The chain couples TRBV9 to TRBJ2-1; 11 bases agree with TRBD2. V shed 4 bases, J shed 9 bases, and the junction held 9 bases outside the gene matches. Germline V CDR1 and CDR2: SGDLS, YYNGEE. The CDR3 extends over 15 amino acids. DNA for the CDR3: TGTGCCAGCAGCATAGCGGGGGGGCCTTCGGGTGAGCAGTTCTTC. Its protein is CASSIAGGPSGEQFF.

This chain uses TRBV7-8 with TRBJ1-5; TRBD1 agrees at 10 bases. This CDR3 is built from 15 residues. The germline gives CDR1 SGHVS, CDR2 FQNEAQ. V shed 5 bases and J 8 bases; nucleotides not matched to a gene: 9. CDR3 DNA: TGTGCCAGCAGCACAACCGGGACAGGGGTTAAGCCCCAGCATTTT. Translated, it gives CASSTTGTGVKPQHF.

The J gene is TRBJ1-5, the V gene TRBV19, with 8 bases fitting TRBD1. CDR3 size: 14 residues. Per germline, CDR1 LNHDA and CDR2 SQIVND (reference sequence). Unmatched junction bases numbered 2, after V lost 4 bases and J lost 3 bases. CDR3: CASSRQGFNQPQHF. The DNA of the CDR3 is TGTGCCAGTAGTAGACAGGGGTTCAATCAGCCCCAGCATTTT.

The chain combines TRBV9 with TRBJ2-1; TRBD2 matches 10 bases. Germline lookup yields CDR1 SGDLS and CDR2 YYNGEE. With V trimmed by 4 bases and J by 6 bases, 7 bases remained unmatched. CDR3 length: 15 residues. For the CDR3, the DNA is TGTGCCAGCAGCTTAGCGGGGGGCCCTAGCAATGAGCAGTTCTTC. It translates to CASSLAGGPSNEQFF.

This sequence joins TRBV30 and TRBJ2-3; 8 nucleotides match TRBD2. Germline CDR1 reads GTSNPN; CDR2 reads SVGIG (reference sequence). The junction had 7 bases not matched to a gene; V was cut back by 5 bases and J by 6 bases. The CDR3 is 13 amino acids. The chain's CDR3 is CAWGQRERDTQYF. The CDR3 DNA reads as TGTGCCTGGGGACAGCGGGAGAGGGATACGCAGTATTTT.

This clone was detected only a few times. The chain recombines TRBV15 with TRBJ1-2; D gene uncertain. The germline V gene encodes CDR1 LNHNV and CDR2 YYDKDF (reference sequence). Trimming took off 1 base at V and 6 bases at J, with 12 bases between the two ends. CDR3 size: 14 residues. The chain's CDR3 is CATSRAAGSDGYTF. The CDR3 DNA reads TGTGCCACCAGCAGAGCTGCGGGGTCGGATGGCTACACCTTC.

This chain links TRBV18 with TRBJ1-5; 7 bases align to TRBD1. The germline V gene encodes CDR1 KGHSH and CDR2 LQKENI. V lost 2 bases, J lost 4 bases, and 8 bases stayed unmatched. The CDR3 sequence is 16 residues long. The CDR3 region has the DNA TGTGCCAGCTCACCAGAAGGGACAGCGACTAATCAGCCCCAGCATTTT. Residues: CASSPEGTATNQPQHF.

This clone was seen a single time. The chain combines TRBV27 with TRBJ2-3, with 11 bases lining up with TRBD2. The germline V gene has CDR1 MNHEY and CDR2 SMNVEV (reference sequence). The CDR3 extends over 18 amino acids. V was pared by 1 base and J by 6 bases, with 12 bases of the junction left unmatched. CDR3 DNA: TGTGCCAGCAGTTTATTGGGGCTAGCGGGGGGACTGACGGATACGCAGTATTTT. Translated, it gives CASSLLGLAGGLTDTQYF.

The V gene is TRBV7-2, the J gene TRBJ2-1; maybe TRBD1 (6 bases). V shed 0 bases and J shed 5 bases, with 17 bases lying between them. The CDR3 runs 17 residues. Germline V gene data show CDR1 as SGHTA and CDR2 as FQGNSA. CDR3 sequence reads: CASSLADFQGINNEQFF. The CDR3 DNA reads as TGTGCCAGCAGCTTAGCTGATTTTCAGGGGATAAACAATGAGCAGTTCTTC. The whole variable domain, filled in from reference TRBV7-2 and TRBJ2-1, reads GAGVSQSPSNKVTEKGKDVELRCDPISGHTALYWYRQSLGQGLEFLIYFQGNSAPDKSGLPSDRFSAERTGGSVSTLTIQRTQQEDSAVYLCASSLADFQGINNEQFFGPGTRLTVL.

This chain links TRBV13 with TRBJ1-1; D call uncertain. Germline CDR1 reads PRHDT; CDR2 reads FYEKMQ (reference sequence). Trimming cost V 5 bases and J 6 bases, with 16 bases left between them. The CDR3 loop spans 14 amino acids. The DNA for the CDR3 is TGTGCCAGCAGCCCCAGAGTTGCCGCGGCTGAAGCTTTCTTT. Its translation: CASSPRVAAAEAFF.

This chain connects TRBV27 to TRBJ1-2; 9 nucleotides match TRBD1. In germline, CDR1 is MNHEY, CDR2 SMNVEV (reference sequence). There are 12 residues in the CDR3. The J segment lost 6 bases and the V segment lost 6 bases, leaving 2 bases of the junction unmatched. Written as DNA, the CDR3 is TGTGCCAGCAGGGGACAGGGAGATGGCTACACCTTC. Translated: CASRGQGDGYTF.

The V and J genes are TRBV29-1 and TRBJ2-5, with D possibly TRBD2 on 6 matching bases. Germline CDR1 and CDR2: SQVTM and ANQGSEA. With 7 bases removed from V and 3 bases from J, the gap between germline ends came to 15 bases. The CDR3 is 13 amino acids. The CDR3 region has the DNA TGCAGCGCCCGTCGGGACTCGGAAGAGACCCAGTACTTC. Protein sequence: CSARRDSEETQYF. The full variable domain, its missing parts supplied by reference TRBV29-1 and TRBJ2-5, is SAVISQKPSRDICQRGTSLTIQCQVDSQVTMMFWYRQQPGQSLTLIATANQGSEATYESGFVIDKFPISRPNLTFSTLTVSNMSPEDSSIYLCSARRDSEETQYFGPGTRLLVL.

This clone has just a few counts. V and J are TRBV5-1 and TRBJ2-1; D unclear. Trimming left V 0 bases short and J 9 bases short, with 13 bases between. The CDR3 contains 14 residues. Germline loops: CDR1 SGHRS, CDR2 YFSETQ. CDR3 nucleotide sequence: TGCGCCAGCAGCTTGGCGGGTCCTTACGGTGAGCAGTTCTTC. Translated, it gives CASSLAGPYGEQFF.

CDR3 in amino acids: CASSLRGHLDGTEAFF. DNA for the CDR3: TGTGCCAGCAGTTTACGAGGACACCTGGACGGCACTGAAGCTTTCTTT. This chain joins TRBV27 and TRBJ1-1; weak D call: TRBD1 (5 bases). Germline CDR1 reads MNHEY; CDR2 reads SMNVEV (reference sequence). The CDR3 extends over 16 amino acids. Trimming pared 2 bases from V and 4 bases from J, leaving 17 bases between.

V and J are TRBV27 and TRBJ2-1; TRBD2 aligns across 13 bases. Germline V gives CDR1 MNHEY, CDR2 SMNVEV (reference sequence). The CDR3 covers 16 residues. Trimming took 4 bases from V and 6 from J; bases not matched to a gene: 6. CDR3 protein: CASSSLLAGGPNEQFF. CDR3 in DNA: TGTGCCAGCAGTTCCTTACTAGCGGGAGGGCCCAATGAGCAGTTCTTC.

This clone was found a few times. The chain combines TRBV28 with TRBJ1-5; 10 bases map to TRBD1. This CDR3 is 16 amino acids long. Losses at the gene ends were 3 bases for V and 9 bases for J; bases not matched to a gene: 11. The germline V gene has CDR1 MDHEN and CDR2 SYDVKM. This CDR3 is CASSFPGQGPRGPQHF. CDR3 sequence (DNA): TGTGCCAGCAGTTTCCCGGGACAGGGGCCTCGGGGGCCCCAGCATTTT.

This clone has just one count. V and J are TRBV27 and TRBJ2-3; 9 bases are shared with TRBD1. With V trimmed by 5 bases and J by 5 bases, 11 bases remained unmatched. This CDR3 comprises 16 residues. In germline, CDR1 is MNHEY, CDR2 SMNVEV (reference sequence). CDR3 in DNA: TGTGCCAGCAGTGAACGGACAGGGGAGTTAATAGATACGCAGTATTTT. It yields the protein CASSERTGELIDTQYF.

The V gene is TRBV18, the J gene TRBJ1-4; unclear D gene. Germline V gene lookup returns CDR1 KGHSH and CDR2 LQKENI. The CDR3 has 14 amino acids. V gave up 4 bases and J gave up 3 bases, with 9 bases separating them. The CDR3 reads CASSRAPPNEKLFF. The CDR3 DNA reads TGTGCCAGCTCACGAGCCCCTCCTAATGAAAAACTGTTTTTT.

The chain employs TRBV5-1 and TRBJ2-7; 11 positions match TRBD2. CDR1 SGHRS and CDR2 YFSETQ come from the germline V gene. V shed 4 bases, J shed 3 bases, and the junction held 6 bases outside the gene matches. The CDR3 runs to 15 residues. The CDR3 spells CASSPGTSGFYEQYF. The CDR3 nucleotides read TGCGCCAGCAGCCCGGGGACTAGCGGATTCTACGAGCAGTACTTC.

This chain joins TRBV3-1 (or the pseudogene TRBV3-2) and TRBJ2-7; D is possibly TRBD2 (7 bases). Germline CDR1 reads LGHDT; CDR2 reads YNNKEL (reference sequence). V was pared by 6 bases and J by 6 bases, with 9 bases between. The CDR3 contains 11 residues. The CDR3: CASRGGGEQYF. The CDR3 DNA reads as TGTGCCAGCAGAGGGGGGGGCGAGCAGTACTTC.

This chain joins TRBV2 and TRBJ1-6, with TRBD1 identical over 9 bases. J was trimmed by 7 bases and V by 4 bases; bases with no gene match: 17. Germline V CDR1 and CDR2: SNHLY, FYNNEI. This CDR3 spans 19 amino acids. CDR3 region: CASSANPRTGGRGNSPLHF. For the CDR3, the DNA is TGTGCCAGCAGTGCTAATCCAAGAACAGGGGGCCGGGGGAATTCACCCCTCCACTTT.

This chain joins TRBV6-6 and TRBJ1-1; D unclear. The CDR3 is 13 residues long. The V gene's germline CDR1 is MNHNY and CDR2 SVGAGI (reference sequence). Deletions cut 4 bases from V and 5 bases from J, with 11 bases between. In DNA form, the CDR3 reads TGTGCCAGCAGTTTCGGTGGGAGGACTGAAGCTTTCTTT. It specifies CASSFGGRTEAFF.